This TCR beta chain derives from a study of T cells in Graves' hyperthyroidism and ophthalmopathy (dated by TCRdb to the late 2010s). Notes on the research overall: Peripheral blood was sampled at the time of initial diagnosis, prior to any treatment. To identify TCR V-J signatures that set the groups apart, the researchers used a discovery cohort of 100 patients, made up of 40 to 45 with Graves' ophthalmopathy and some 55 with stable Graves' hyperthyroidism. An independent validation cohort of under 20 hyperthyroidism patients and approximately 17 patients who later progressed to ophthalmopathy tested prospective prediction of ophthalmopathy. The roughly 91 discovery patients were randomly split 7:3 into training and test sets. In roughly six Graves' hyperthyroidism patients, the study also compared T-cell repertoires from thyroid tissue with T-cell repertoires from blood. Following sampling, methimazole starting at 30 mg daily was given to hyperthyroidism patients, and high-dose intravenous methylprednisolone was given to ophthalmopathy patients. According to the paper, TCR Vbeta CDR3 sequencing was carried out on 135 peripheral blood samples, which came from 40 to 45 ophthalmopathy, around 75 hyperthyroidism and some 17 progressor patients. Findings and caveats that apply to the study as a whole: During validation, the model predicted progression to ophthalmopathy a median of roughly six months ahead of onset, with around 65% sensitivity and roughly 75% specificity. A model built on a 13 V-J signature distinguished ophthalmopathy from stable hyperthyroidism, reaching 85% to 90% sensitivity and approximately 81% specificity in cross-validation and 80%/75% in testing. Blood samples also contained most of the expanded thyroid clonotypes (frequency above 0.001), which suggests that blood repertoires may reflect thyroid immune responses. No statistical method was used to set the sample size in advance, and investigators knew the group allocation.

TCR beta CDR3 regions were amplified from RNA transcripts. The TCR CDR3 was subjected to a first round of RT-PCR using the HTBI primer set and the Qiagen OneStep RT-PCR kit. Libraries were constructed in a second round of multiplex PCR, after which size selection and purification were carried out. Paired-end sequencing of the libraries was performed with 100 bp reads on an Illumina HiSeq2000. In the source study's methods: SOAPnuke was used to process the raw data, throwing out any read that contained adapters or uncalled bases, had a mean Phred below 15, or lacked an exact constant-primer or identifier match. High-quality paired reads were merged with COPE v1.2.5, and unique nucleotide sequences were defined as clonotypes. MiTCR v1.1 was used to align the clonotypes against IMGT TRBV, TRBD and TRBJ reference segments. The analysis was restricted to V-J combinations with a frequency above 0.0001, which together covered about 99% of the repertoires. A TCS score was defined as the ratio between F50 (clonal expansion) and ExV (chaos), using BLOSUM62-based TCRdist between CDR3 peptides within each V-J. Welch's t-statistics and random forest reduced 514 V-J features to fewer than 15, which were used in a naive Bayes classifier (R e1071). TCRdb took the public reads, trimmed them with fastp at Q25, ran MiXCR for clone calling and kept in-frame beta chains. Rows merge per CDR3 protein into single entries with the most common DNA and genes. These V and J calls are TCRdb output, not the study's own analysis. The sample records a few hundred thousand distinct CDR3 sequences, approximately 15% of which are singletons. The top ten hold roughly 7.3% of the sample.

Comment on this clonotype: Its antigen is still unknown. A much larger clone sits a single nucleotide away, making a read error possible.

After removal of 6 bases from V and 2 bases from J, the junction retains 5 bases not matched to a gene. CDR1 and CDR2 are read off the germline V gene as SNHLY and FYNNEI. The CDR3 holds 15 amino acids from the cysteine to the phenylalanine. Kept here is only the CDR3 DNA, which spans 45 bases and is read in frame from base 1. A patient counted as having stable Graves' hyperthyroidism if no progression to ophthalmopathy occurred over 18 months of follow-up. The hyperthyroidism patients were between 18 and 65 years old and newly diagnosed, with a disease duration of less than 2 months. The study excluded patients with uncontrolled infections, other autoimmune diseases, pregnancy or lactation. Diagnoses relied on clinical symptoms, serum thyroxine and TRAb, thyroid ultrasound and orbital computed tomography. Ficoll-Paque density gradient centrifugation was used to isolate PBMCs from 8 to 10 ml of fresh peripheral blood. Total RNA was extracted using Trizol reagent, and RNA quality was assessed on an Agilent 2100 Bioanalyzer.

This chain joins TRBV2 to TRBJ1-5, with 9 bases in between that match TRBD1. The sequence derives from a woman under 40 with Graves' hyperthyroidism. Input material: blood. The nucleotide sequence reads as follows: TGTGCCAGCAGGGAGGACAGGGGAGGCAATCAGCCCCAGCATTTT. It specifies CASREDRGGNQPQHF.